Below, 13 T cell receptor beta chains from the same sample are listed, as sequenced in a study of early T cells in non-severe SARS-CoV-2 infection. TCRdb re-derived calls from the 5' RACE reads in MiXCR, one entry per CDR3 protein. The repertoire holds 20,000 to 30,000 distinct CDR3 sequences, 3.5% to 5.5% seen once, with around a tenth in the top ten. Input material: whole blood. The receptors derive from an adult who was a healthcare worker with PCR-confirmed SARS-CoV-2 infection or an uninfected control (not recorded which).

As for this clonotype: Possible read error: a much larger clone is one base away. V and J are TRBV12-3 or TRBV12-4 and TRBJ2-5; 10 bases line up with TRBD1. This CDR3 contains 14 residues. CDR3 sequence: CASRETGGMETQHF. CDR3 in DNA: TGTGCCAGCAGAGAGACAGGGGGCATGGAGACCCAGCACTTC.

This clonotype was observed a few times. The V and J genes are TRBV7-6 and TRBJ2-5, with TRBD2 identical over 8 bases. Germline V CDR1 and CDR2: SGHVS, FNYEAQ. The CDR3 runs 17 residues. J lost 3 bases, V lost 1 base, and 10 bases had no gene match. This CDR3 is CASSLGAGISGKETQYF. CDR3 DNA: TGTGCCAGCAGCTTAGGGGCCGGGATTAGCGGGAAAGAGACCCAGTACTTC.

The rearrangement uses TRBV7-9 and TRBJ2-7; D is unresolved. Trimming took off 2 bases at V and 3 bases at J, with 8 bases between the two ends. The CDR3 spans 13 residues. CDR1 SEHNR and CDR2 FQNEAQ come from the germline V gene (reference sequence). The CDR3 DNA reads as TGTGCCAGCAGCTTATCGGTGGGCTACGAGCAGTACTTC. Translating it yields CASSLSVGYEQYF. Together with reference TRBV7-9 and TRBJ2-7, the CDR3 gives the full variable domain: DTGVSQNPRHKITKRGQNVTFRCDPISEHNRLYWYRQTLGQGPEFLTYFQNEAQLEKSRLLSDRFSAERPKGSFSTLEIQRTEQGDSAMYLCASSLSVGYEQYFGPGTRLTVT.

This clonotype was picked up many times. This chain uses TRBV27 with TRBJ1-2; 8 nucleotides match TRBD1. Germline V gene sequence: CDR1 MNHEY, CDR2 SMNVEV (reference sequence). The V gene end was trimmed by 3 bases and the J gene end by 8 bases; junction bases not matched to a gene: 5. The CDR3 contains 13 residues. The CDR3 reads CASSFGQGRGYTF. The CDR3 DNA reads TGTGCCAGCAGTTTTGGACAGGGACGCGGCTACACCTTC.

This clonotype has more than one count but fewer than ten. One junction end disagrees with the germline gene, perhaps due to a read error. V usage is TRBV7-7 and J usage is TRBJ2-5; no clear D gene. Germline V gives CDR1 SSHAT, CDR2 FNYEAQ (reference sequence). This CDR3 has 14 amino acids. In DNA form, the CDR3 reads TGTGCTAGCAGCTTAACCGGATCCGCGTCGACCCAGTACTTC. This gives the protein CASSLTGSASTQYF.

The CDR3 protein is CASSARSGQNTEAFF. CDR3 bases: TGTGCCAGCAGCGCCCGATCGGGGCAGAACACTGAAGCTTTCTTT. The chain links TRBV9 to TRBJ1-1; D might be TRBD1 (5 bases). Germline V gene sequence: CDR1 SGDLS, CDR2 YYNGEE. This CDR3 comprises 15 residues. V was cut by 3 bases and J by 1 base, with 13 bases left in between.

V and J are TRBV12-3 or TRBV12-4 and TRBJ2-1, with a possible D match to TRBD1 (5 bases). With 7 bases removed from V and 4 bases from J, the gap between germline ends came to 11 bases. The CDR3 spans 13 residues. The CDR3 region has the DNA TGTGCCAGCAACCAGGACACTTACAATGAGCAGTTCTTC. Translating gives CASNQDTYNEQFF.

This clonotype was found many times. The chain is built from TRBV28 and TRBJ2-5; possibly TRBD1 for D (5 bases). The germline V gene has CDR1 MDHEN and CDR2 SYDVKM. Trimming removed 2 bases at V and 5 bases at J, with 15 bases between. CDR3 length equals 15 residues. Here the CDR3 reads CASSLPWAKGETQYF. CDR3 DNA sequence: TGTGCCAGCAGTTTACCGTGGGCGAAGGGGGAGACCCAGTACTTC.

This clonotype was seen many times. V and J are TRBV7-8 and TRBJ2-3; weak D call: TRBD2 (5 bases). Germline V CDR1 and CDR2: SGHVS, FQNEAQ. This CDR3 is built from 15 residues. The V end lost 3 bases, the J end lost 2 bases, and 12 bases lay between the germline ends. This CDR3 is CASSLEDPSTDTQYF. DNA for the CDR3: TGTGCCAGCAGCTTGGAGGACCCCTCCACAGATACGCAGTATTTT.

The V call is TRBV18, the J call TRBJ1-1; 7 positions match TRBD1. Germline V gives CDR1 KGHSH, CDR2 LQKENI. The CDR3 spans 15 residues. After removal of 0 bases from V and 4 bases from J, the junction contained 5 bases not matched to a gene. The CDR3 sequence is CASSPPGQITTEAFF. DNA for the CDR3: TGTGCCAGCTCACCACCGGGACAGATAACCACTGAAGCTTTCTTT.

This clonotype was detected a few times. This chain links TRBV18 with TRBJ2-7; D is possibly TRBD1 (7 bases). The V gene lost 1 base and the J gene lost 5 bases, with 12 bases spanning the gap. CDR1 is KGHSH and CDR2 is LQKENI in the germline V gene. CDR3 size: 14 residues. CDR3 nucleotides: TGTGCCAGCTCACCACTCAGGGGGGCGGACGAGCAGTACTTC. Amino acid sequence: CASSPLRGADEQYF.

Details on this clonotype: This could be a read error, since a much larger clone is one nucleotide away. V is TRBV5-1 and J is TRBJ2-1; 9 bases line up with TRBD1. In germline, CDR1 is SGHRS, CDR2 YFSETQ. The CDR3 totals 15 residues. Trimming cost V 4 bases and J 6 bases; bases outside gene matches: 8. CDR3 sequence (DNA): TGCGCCAGCAGCCTGTCGGGGACAGGGTGCAATGAGCAGTTCTTC. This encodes CASSLSGTGCNEQFF.

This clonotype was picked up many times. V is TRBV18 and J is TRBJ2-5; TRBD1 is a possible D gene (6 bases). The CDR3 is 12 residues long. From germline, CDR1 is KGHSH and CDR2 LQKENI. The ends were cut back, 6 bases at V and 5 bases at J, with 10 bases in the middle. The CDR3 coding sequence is TGTGCCAGCTCCCCTAGGGGGGAGACCCAGTACTTC. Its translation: CASSPRGETQYF.